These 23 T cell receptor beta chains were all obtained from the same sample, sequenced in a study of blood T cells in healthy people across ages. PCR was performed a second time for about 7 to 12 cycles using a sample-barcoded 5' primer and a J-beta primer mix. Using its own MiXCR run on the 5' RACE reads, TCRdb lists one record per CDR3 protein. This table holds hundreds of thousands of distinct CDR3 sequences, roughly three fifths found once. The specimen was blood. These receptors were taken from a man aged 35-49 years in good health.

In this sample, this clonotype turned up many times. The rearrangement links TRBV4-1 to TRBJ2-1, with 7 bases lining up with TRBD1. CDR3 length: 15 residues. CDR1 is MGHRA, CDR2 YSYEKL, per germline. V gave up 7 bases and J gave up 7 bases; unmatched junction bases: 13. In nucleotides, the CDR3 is TGCGCCAGCAACCGGTCCCCGGGACAGACGAATGAGCAGTTCTTC. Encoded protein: CASNRSPGQTNEQFF.

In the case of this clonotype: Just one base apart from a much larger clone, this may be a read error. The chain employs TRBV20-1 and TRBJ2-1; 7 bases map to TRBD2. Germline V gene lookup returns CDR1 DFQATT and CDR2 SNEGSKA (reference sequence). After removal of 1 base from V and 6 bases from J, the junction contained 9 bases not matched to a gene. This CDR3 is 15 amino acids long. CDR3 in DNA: TGCAGTGCTAGAGGGGCTAGCGGTAATTCCAATGAGCAGTTCTTC. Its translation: CSARGASGNSNEQFF.

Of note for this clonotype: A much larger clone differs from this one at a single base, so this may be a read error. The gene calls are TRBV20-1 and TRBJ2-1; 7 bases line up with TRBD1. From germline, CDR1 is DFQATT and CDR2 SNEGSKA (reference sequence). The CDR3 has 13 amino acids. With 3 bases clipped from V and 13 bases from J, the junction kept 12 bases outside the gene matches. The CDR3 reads CSASGTAQETQFF. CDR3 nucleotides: TGCAGTGCTAGCGGGACAGCCCAAGAGACCCAGTTCTTC.

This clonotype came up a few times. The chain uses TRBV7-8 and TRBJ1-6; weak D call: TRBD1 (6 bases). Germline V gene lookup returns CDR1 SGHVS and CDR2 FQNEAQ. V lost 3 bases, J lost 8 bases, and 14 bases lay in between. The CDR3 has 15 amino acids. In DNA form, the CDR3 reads TGTGCCAGCAGCTTCACCGGGACAAGGGATTCACCCCTCCACTTT. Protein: CASSFTGTRDSPLHF.

The CDR3 DNA reads TGTGCCAGCACTCCCACGGACAATCTCCGGAATGAGCAGTTCTTC. Amino acids: CASTPTDNLRNEQFF. The chain has TRBV28 and TRBJ2-1; a weak D match, TRBD1 (5 bases). The CDR3 is made up of 15 amino acids. Trimming left V 7 bases short and J 7 bases short, with 20 bases between. CDR1 is MDHEN and CDR2 is SYDVKM in the germline V gene.

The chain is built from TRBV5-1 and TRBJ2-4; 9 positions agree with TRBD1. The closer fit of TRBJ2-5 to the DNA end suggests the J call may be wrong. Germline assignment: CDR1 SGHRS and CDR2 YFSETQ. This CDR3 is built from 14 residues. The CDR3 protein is CASSRDRGTETQYF. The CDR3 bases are TGCGCCAGCAGCCGAGACAGGGGGACGGAGACCCAGTACTTC.

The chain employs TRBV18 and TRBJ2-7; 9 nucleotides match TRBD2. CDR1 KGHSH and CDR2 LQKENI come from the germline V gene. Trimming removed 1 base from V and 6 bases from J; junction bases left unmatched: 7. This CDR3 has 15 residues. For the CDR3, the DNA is TGTGCCAGCTCACCACGAGATAGCGGGAGTGCCGAGCAGTACTTC. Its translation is CASSPRDSGSAEQYF.

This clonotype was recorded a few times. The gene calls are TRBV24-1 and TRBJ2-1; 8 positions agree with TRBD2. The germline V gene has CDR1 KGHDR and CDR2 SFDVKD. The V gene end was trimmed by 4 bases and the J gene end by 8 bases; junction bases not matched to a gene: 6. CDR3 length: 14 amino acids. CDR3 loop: CATSDTGGPDEQFF. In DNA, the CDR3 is TGTGCCACCAGTGACACGGGAGGGCCAGATGAGCAGTTCTTC.

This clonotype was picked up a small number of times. CDR3 residues: CASNGIPDTQYF. The CDR3 DNA follows: TGTGCCAGCAATGGAATTCCGGATACGCAGTATTTT. The V gene is TRBV28, the J gene TRBJ2-3; D not certain. The CDR3 is 12 amino acids. Germline CDR1 reads MDHEN; CDR2 reads SYDVKM. V lost 7 bases and J 6 bases, leaving 11 bases between the germline ends.

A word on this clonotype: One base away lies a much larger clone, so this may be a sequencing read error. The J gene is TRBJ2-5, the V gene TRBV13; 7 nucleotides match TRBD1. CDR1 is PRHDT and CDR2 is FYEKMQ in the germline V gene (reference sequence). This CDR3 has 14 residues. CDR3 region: CAGSEGQFSGTQYF. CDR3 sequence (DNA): TGTGCCGGCAGCGAGGGACAGTTCTCGGGGACCCAGTACTTC.

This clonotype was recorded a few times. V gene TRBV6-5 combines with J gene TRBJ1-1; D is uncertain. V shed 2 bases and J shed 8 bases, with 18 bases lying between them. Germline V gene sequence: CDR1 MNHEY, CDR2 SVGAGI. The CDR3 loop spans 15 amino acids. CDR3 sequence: CASSYEGPVGGEAFF. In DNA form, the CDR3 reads TGTGCCAGCAGTTACGAGGGCCCAGTTGGTGGAGAAGCTTTCTTT.

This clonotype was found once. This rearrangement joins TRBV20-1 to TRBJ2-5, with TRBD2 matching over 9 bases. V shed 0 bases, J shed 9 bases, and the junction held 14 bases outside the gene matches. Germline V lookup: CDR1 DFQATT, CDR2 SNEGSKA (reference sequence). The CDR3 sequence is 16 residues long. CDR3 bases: TGCAGTGCTAGAGATCAAGCGGGGGGCCCGGGTAGGGCCCAGTACTTC. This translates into CSARDQAGGPGRAQYF.

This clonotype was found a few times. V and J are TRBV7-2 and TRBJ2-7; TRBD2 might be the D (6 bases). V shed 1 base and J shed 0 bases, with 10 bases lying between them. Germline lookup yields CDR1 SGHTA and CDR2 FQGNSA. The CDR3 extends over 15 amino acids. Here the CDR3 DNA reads TGTGCCAGCAGCTTAGTAGCGGAATACTCCTACGAGCAGTACTTC. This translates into CASSLVAEYSYEQYF.

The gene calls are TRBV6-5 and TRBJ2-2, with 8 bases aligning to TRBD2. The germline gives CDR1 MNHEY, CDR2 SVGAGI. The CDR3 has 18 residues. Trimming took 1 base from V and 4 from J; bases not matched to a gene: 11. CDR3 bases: TGTGCCAGCAGTTACTACGGGGGGGTCGATGAGGGCACCGGGGAGCTGTTTTTT. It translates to CASSYYGGVDEGTGELFF.

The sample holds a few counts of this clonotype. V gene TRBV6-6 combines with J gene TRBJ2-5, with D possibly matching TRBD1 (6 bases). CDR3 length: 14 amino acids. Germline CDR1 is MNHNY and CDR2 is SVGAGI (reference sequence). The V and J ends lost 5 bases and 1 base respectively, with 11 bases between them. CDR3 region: CASSTRGGQETQYF. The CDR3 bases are TGTGCCAGCAGTACCAGAGGGGGCCAAGAGACCCAGTACTTC.

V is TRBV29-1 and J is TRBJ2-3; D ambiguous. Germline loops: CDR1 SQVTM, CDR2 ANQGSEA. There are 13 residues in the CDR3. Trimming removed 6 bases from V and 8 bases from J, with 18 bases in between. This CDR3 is CSVLPGAEGTQYF. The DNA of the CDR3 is TGCAGCGTCCTTCCGGGTGCCGAAGGTACGCAGTATTTT.

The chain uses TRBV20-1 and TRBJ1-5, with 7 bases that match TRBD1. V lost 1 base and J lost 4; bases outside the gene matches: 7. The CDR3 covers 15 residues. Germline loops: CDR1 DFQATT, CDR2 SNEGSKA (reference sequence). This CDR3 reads CSARGDSDKNQPQHF. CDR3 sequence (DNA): TGCAGTGCTAGAGGGGACAGCGACAAAAATCAGCCCCAGCATTTT.

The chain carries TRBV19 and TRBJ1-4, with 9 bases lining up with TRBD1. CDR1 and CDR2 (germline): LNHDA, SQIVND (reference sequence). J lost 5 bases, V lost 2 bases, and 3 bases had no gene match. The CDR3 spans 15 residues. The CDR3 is CASSIFGQGNEKLFF. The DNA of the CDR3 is TGTGCCAGTAGTATATTCGGACAGGGGAATGAAAAACTGTTTTTT.

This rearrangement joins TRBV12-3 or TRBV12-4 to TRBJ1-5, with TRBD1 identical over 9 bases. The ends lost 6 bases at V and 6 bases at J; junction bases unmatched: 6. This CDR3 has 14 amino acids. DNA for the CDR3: TGTGCCAGCAGCTCGACAGGGGGTGTTCAGCCCCAGCATTTT. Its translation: CASSSTGGVQPQHF.

Here the CDR3 reads CATSIRNEQFF. The CDR3 region has the DNA TGTGCCACCAGCATCCGCAATGAGCAGTTCTTC. The rearrangement joins TRBV15 to TRBJ2-1; D gene uncertain. CDR1 LNHNV and CDR2 YYDKDF come from the germline V gene (reference sequence). This CDR3 is 11 amino acids long. The germline V and J ends were trimmed by 4 bases and 6 bases, with 4 bases remaining between them.

The CDR3 coding sequence is TGTGCCAGCAGCAAAGGGGGGACAGGGCAAGGCGAGCAGTACTTC. Protein: CASSKGGTGQGEQYF. The chain carries TRBV21-1 and TRBJ2-4; the table's D call, TRBD1, has no DNA check behind it. The better agreement between TRBJ2-7 and the DNA end casts doubt on the J call. TRBV21-1 is a documented pseudogene. The CDR3 sequence is 15 residues long.

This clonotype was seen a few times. The CDR3 nucleotides read TGCAGCGTTTCTAGCGGGGGGGCGATGGATACGCAGTATTTT. It codes for CSVSSGGAMDTQYF. V is TRBV29-1 and J is TRBJ2-3; TRBD2 matches at 12 bases. The CDR3 totals 14 residues. Germline V lookup: CDR1 SQVTM, CDR2 ANQGSEA. V was pared by 5 bases and J by 6 bases, with 6 bases of the junction left unmatched.

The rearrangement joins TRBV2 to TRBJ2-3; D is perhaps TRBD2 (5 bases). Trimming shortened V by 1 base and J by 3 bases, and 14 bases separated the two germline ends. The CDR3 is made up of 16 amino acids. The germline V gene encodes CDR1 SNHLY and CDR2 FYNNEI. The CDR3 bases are TGTGCCAGCAGTGAAGGGGGAGCTCGAACGACAGATACGCAGTATTTT. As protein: CASSEGGARTTDTQYF.